One and the same sample provided the 15 T cell receptor beta chains below, sequenced in a study of T cell repertoires in cytomegalovirus infection. For these TCRs, the target antigens are not known. TCRdb passed the reads through MiXCR, listing each CDR3 protein once. The table includes 450,000 to 600,000 distinct CDR3 sequences, under 55% detected once. Sample: cultured PBMCs, taken from culture after CMV antigen stimulation. The receptors originated from a human donor in good health (CMV status not recorded). Some clones in this sample may be carry-over from other donors' samples.

The chain combines TRBV4-1 with TRBJ1-5, with D hard to call. Germline V gene data show CDR1 as MGHRA and CDR2 as YSYEKL. This CDR3 contains 13 residues. Trimming cost V 1 base and J 9 bases, with 10 bases left between them. The CDR3 here is CASSQVGSRPQHF. The CDR3 DNA follows: TGCGCCAGCAGCCAAGTCGGGTCACGGCCCCAGCATTTT.

This clonotype was found a few times. The V and J genes are TRBV5-5 and TRBJ2-3; the match to TRBD2 covers 9 bases. Germline values: CDR1 SGHKS, CDR2 YYEKEE (reference sequence). The CDR3 extends over 13 amino acids. With V trimmed by 7 bases and J by 3 bases, 3 bases remained unmatched. This CDR3 reads CASEAGGTDTQYF. DNA for the CDR3: TGTGCCAGCGAAGCGGGAGGTACAGATACGCAGTATTTT. The entire variable domain, with the rest obtained from reference TRBV5-5 and TRBJ2-3, is as follows: DAGVTQSPTHLIKTRGQQVTLRCSPISGHKSVSWYQQVLGQGPQFIFQYYEKEERGRGNFPDRFSARQFPNYSSELNVNALLLGDSALYLCASEAGGTDTQYFGPGTRLTVL.

This clonotype was observed a handful of times. J is TRBJ1-2 and V is TRBV7-2; 7 positions agree with TRBD1. The CDR3 totals 14 residues. CDR1 is SGHTA, CDR2 FQGNSA, per germline. The V segment lost 7 bases and the J segment 4 bases; nucleotides outside the gene matches: 9. CDR3 residues: CASNYEGQTYGYTF. The CDR3 DNA follows: TGTGCCAGCAACTATGAGGGACAGACCTATGGCTACACCTTC.

The sample holds a few counts of this clonotype. The V gene is TRBV7-2, the J gene TRBJ2-4; 8 bases match TRBD2. CDR1 and CDR2 (germline): SGHTA, FQGNSA. With V trimmed by 2 bases and J by 7 bases, 16 bases remained unmatched. The length of the CDR3 is 18 residues. The CDR3 DNA reads TGTGCCAGCAGCTTATTCGGGGGGGGGACACCGTATAGGAACATTCAGTACTTC. It is translated as CASSLFGGGTPYRNIQYF.

This clonotype was picked up many times. The chain recombines TRBV6-6 with TRBJ1-5; no definite D call. Germline CDR1 is MNHNY and CDR2 is SVGAGI (reference sequence). The CDR3 sequence is 14 residues long. V gave up 0 bases and J gave up 5 bases, with 8 bases separating them. Here the CDR3 DNA reads TGTGCCAGCAGTTACTCCGAAGGGCATCAGCCCCAGCATTTT. Translated: CASSYSEGHQPQHF.

With respect to this clonotype: A much bigger clone sits one base away, suggesting this may be a read error. Lacking the conserved final phenylalanine or tryptophan, this CDR3 likely reflects a read error. The chain couples TRBV6-8 to TRBJ2-1; unclear D gene. The CDR3 covers 15 residues. Germline lookup yields CDR1 MNHGY and CDR2 SAAAGT. The germline V and J ends were trimmed by 6 bases and 7 bases, with 19 bases remaining between them. The CDR3 protein is CASRKSIKQINEQFS. The CDR3 bases are TGTGCCAGCAGAAAGTCAATTAAACAGATTAATGAGCAGTTCTCC.

The chain joins TRBV7-8 to TRBJ2-7; possibly TRBD2 for D (6 bases). Germline V gene lookup returns CDR1 SGHVS and CDR2 FQNEAQ. The CDR3 contains 14 residues. Between the trimmed V and J ends, which lost 1 base and 3 bases, there was a span of 10 bases. CDR3: CASSLVGLHYEQYF. CDR3 bases: TGTGCCAGCAGCTTAGTAGGACTACACTACGAGCAGTACTTC.

V gene TRBV7-2 combines with J gene TRBJ2-5; D gene uncertain. Per the germline V gene, CDR1 is SGHTA and CDR2 is FQGNSA. The V end lost 0 bases, the J end lost 9 bases, and 14 bases lay between the germline ends. This CDR3 has 14 residues. CDR3: CASSLAEIGLPQYF. The CDR3 nucleotides read TGTGCCAGCAGCTTAGCTGAAATAGGGTTACCCCAGTACTTC.

V is TRBV20-1 and J is TRBJ2-5; 7 bases are shared with TRBD1. With V trimmed by 3 bases and J by 3 bases, 4 bases remained unmatched. The CDR3 is 13 amino acids. Germline V gene sequence: CDR1 DFQATT, CDR2 SNEGSKA (reference sequence). The CDR3 loop is CSASPGQEETQYF. The CDR3 DNA reads TGCAGTGCTAGCCCAGGACAGGAAGAGACCCAGTACTTC.

The rearrangement links TRBV7-2 to TRBJ1-6; D perhaps matches TRBD1 (5 bases). Between the trimmed V and J ends, which lost 0 bases and 9 bases, there was a span of 21 bases. Germline lookup yields CDR1 SGHTA and CDR2 FQGNSA. The CDR3 is 18 residues long. The DNA of the CDR3 is TGTGCCAGCAGCTTAGCCGGACACCTTTCCCTATTGGGTTCACCCCTCCACTTT. Its protein product is CASSLAGHLSLLGSPLHF.

This clonotype was seen at least ten times. This sequence joins TRBV19 and TRBJ2-2; D is unresolved. V was clipped by 9 bases and J by 1 base, with 12 bases between them. Looked up from germline, CDR1 is LNHDA and CDR2 is SQIVND (reference sequence). The CDR3 sequence is 14 residues long. The CDR3 sequence is CASSSGLNTGELFF. For the CDR3, the DNA is TGTGCCAGCAGCTCCGGCCTGAACACCGGGGAGCTGTTTTTT.

This chain uses TRBV7-7 with TRBJ2-2, with 7 bases fitting TRBD2. The CDR3 spans 14 residues. CDR1 is SSHAT, CDR2 FNYEAQ, per germline (reference sequence). J lost 6 bases, V lost 3 bases, and 4 bases had no gene match. CDR3 nucleotide sequence: TGTGCCAGCAGCTTTGCGGGAGACTCCGGGGAGCTGTTTTTT. This encodes CASSFAGDSGELFF.

The chain couples TRBV4-3 to TRBJ1-4; maybe TRBD1 (6 bases). The CDR3 sequence is 19 residues long. From germline, CDR1 is LGHNA and CDR2 YSLEER. V dropped 5 bases and J dropped 0 bases, with 22 bases sitting between them. In nucleotides, the CDR3 is TGCGCCAGCAGCTCAACCCAGGGGCCCTATCATGCAACTAATGAAAAACTGTTTTTT. Translation gives CASSSTQGPYHATNEKLFF.

This clonotype was observed a few times. The chain employs TRBV5-4 and TRBJ2-5, with 13 bases aligning to TRBD2. V trimming: 5 bases; J trimming: 2 bases; junction bases outside the gene matches: 6. This CDR3 has 16 amino acids. The V gene's germline CDR1 is SGHNT and CDR2 YYREEE (reference sequence). The CDR3 region is CASSFGLAGVQETQYF. Written as DNA, the CDR3 is TGTGCCAGCAGTTTTGGACTAGCGGGGGTTCAAGAGACCCAGTACTTC.

This clonotype showed up many times. The chain links TRBV11-2 to TRBJ1-3; D ambiguous. The germline V and J ends were trimmed by 1 base and 0 bases, with 4 bases remaining between them. Germline CDR1 SGHAT, CDR2 FQNNGV. This CDR3 contains 14 residues. The CDR3 DNA reads TGTGCCAGCAGCTTAGCAGTCTCTGGAAACACCATATATTTT. Translation: CASSLAVSGNTIYF. Full variable domain (missing parts from reference TRBV11-2 and TRBJ1-3): EAGVAQSPRYKIIEKRQSVAFWCNPISGHATLYWYQQILGQGPKLLIQFQNNGVVDDSQLPKDRFSAERLKGVDSTLKIQPAKLEDSAVYLCASSLAVSGNTIYFGEGSWLTVV.